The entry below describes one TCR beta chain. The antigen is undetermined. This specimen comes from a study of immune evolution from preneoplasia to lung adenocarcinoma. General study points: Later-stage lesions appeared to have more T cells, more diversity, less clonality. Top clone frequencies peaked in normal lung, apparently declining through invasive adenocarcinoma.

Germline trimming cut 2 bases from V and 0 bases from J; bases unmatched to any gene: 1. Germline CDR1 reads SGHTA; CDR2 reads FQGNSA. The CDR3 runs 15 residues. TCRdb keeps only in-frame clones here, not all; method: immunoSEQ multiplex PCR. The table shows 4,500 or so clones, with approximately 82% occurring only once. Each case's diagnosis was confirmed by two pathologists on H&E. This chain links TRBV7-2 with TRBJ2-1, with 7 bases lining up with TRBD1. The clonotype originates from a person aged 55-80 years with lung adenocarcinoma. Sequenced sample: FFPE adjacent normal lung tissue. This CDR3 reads CASSLTGDSYNEQFF. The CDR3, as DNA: TGTGCCAGCAGCTTAACAGGGGACTCCTACAATGAGCAGTTCTTC. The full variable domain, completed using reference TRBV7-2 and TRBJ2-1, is GAGVSQSPSNKVTEKGKDVELRCDPISGHTALYWYRQSLGQGLEFLIYFQGNSAPDKSGLPSDRFSAERTGGSVSTLTIQRTQQEDSAVYLCASSLTGDSYNEQFFGPGTRLTVL.